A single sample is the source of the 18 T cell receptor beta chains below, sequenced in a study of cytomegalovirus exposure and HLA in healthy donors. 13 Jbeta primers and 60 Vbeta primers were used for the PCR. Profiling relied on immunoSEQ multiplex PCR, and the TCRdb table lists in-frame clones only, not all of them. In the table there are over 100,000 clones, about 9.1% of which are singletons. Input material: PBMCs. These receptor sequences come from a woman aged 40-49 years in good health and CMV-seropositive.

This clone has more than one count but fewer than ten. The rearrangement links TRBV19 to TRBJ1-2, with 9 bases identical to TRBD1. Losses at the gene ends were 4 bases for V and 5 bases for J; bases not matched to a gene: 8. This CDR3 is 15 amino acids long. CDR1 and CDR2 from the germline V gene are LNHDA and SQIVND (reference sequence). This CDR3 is CASSTHLGTGYGYTF. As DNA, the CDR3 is TGTGCCAGTAGTACCCACCTCGGGACAGGGTATGGCTACACCTTC.

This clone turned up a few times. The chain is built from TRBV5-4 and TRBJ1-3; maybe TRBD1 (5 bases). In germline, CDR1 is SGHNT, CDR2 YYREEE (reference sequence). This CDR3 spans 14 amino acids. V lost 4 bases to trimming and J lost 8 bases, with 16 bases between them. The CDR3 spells CASSPAGGKDTIYF. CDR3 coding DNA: TGTGCCAGCAGCCCGGCCGGGGGGAAAGACACCATATATTTT.

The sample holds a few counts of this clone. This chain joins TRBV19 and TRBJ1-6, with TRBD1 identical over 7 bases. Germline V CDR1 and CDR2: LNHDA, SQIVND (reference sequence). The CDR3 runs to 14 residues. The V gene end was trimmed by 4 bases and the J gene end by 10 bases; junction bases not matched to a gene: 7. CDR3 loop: CASSSVRGDSPLHF. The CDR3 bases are TGTGCCAGTAGTAGTGTCAGGGGGGACTCACCCCTCCACTTT. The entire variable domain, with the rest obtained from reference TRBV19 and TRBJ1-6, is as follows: DGGITQSPKYLFRKEGQNVTLSCEQNLNHDAMYWYRQDPGQGLRLIYYSQIVNDFQKGDIAEGYSVSREKKESFPLTVTSAQKNPTAFYLCASSSVRGDSPLHFGNGTRLTVT.

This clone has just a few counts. CDR3 region: CASSGGGYEQYF. The DNA for the CDR3 is TGTGCCAGCAGCGGGGGGGGCTACGAGCAGTACTTC. V gene TRBV11-2 combines with J gene TRBJ2-7; 7 bases are shared with TRBD2. V dropped 5 bases and J dropped 3; count of bases not matched to a gene: 1. Germline V gene data show CDR1 as SGHAT and CDR2 as FQNNGV. The CDR3 contains 12 residues.

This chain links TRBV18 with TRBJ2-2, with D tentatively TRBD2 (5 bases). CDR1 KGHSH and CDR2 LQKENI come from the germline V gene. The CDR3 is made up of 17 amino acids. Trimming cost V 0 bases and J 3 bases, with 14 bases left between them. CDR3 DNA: TGTGCCAGCTCACCACCCGGGATAGTCCGGGACACCGGGGAGCTGTTTTTT. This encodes CASSPPGIVRDTGELFF. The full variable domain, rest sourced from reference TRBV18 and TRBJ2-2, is NAGVMQNPRHLVRRRGQEARLRCSPMKGHSHVYWYRQLPEEGLKFMVYLQKENIIDESGMPKERFSAEFPKEGPSILRIQQVVRGDSAAYFCASSPPGIVRDTGELFFGEGSRLTVL.

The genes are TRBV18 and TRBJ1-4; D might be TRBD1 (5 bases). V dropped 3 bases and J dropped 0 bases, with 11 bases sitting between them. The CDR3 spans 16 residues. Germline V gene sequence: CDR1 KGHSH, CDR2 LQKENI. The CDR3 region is CASSPRQLATNEKLFF. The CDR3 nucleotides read TGTGCCAGCTCACCCCGACAGCTTGCAACTAATGAAAAACTGTTTTTT.

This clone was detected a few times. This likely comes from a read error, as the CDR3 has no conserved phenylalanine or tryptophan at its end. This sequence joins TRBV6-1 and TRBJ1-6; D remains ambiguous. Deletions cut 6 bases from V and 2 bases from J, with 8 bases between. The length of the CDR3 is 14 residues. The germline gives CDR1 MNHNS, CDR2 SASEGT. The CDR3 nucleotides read TGTGCCAGCAGAGGAGGCACCTATAATTCACCCCTCCACGTT. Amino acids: CASRGGTYNSPLHV.

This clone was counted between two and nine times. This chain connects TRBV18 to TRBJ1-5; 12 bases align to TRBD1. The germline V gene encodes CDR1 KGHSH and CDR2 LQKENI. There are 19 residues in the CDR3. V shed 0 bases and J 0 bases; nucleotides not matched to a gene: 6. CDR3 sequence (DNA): TGTGCCAGCTCACCACCCGGGACAGGGGGCATATGTAGCAATCAGCCCCAGCATTTT. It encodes CASSPPGTGGICSNQPQHF.

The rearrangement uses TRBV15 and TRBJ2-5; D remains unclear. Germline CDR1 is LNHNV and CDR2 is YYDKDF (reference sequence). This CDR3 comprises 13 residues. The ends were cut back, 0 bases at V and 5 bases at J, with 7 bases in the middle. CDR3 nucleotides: TGTGCCACCAGCAGAGATATGAGGGAGACCCAGTACTTC. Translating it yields CATSRDMRETQYF.

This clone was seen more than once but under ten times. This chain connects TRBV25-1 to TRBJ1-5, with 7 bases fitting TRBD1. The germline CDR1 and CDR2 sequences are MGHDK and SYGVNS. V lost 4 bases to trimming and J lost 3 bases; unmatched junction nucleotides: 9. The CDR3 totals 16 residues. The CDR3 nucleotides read TGTGCCAGCAGTGCCGGGACAGACTCCTTCAATCAGCCCCAGCATTTT. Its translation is CASSAGTDSFNQPQHF.

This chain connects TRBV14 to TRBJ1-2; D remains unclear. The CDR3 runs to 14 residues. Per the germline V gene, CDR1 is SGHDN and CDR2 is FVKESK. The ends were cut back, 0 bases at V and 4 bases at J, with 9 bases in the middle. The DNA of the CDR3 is TGTGCCAGCAGCCAAGAGGGTGGCGGCTATGGCTACACCTTC. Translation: CASSQEGGGYGYTF.

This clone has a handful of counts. The CDR3 loop reads CASSLLSLTEAFF. CDR3 sequence (DNA): TGCGCCAGCAGCTTGTTAAGCCTCACCGAAGCTTTCTTT. The V call is TRBV5-1, the J call TRBJ1-1; D call uncertain. The CDR3 is 13 amino acids. The germline CDR1 and CDR2 sequences are SGHRS and YFSETQ. The V and J ends lost 1 base and 8 bases respectively, with 12 bases between them.

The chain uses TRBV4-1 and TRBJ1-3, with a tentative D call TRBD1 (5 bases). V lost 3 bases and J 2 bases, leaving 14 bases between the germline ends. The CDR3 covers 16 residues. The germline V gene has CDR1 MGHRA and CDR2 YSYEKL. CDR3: CASSHGQPSTGNTIYF. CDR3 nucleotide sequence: TGCGCCAGCAGCCACGGACAACCTTCGACTGGAAACACCATATATTTT.

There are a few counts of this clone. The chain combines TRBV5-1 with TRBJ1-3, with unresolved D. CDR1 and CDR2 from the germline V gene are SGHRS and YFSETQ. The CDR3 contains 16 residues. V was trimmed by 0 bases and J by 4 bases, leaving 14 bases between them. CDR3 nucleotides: TGCGCCAGCAGCTTGGATTTAGGACTTGCGGGAAACACCATATATTTT. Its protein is CASSLDLGLAGNTIYF.

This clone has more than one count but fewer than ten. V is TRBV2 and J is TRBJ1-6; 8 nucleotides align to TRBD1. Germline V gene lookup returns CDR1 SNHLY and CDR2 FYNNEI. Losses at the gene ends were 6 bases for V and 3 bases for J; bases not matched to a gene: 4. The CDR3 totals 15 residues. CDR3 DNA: TGTGCCAGCAGCGGAGACAGGGGCTATAATTCACCCCTCCACTTT. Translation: CASSGDRGYNSPLHF.

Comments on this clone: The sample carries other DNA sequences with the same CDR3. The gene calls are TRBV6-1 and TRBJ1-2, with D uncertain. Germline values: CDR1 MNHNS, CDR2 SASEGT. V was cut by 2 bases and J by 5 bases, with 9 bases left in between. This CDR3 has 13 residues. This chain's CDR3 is CASSERGGYGYTF. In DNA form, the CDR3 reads TGTGCCAGCAGTGAAAGAGGAGGGTATGGCTACACCTTC.

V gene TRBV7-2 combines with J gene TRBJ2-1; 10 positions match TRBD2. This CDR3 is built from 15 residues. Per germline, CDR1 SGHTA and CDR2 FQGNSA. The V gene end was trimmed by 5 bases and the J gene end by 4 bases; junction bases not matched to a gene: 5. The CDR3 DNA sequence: TGTGCCAGCAGCACGGCTAGCGGGGGTTACAATGAGCAGTTCTTC. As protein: CASSTASGGYNEQFF.

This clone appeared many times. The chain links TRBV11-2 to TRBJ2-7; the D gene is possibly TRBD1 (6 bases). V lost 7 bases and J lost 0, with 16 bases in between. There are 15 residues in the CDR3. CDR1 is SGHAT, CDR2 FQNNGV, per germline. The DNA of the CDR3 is TGTGCCAGCAACCTCCTCCGGGACACCTCCTACGAGCAGTACTTC. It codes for CASNLLRDTSYEQYF.